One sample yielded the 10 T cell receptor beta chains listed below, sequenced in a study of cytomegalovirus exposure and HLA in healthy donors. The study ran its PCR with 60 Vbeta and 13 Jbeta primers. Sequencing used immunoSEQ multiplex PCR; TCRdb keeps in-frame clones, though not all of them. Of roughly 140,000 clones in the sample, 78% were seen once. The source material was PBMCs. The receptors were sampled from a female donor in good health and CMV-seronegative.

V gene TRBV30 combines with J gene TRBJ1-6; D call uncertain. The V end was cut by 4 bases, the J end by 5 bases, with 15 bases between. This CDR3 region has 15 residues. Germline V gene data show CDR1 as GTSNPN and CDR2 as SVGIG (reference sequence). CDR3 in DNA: TGTGCCTGGAAATTTATAACGGCGGATAATTCACCCCTCCACTTT. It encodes CAWKFITADNSPLHF. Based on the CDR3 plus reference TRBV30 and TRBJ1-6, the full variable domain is SQTIHQWPATLVQPVGSPLSLECTVEGTSNPNLYWYRQAAGRGLQLLFYSVGIGQISSEVPQNLSASRPQDRQFILSSKKLLLSDSGFYLCAWKFITADNSPLHFGNGTRLTVT.

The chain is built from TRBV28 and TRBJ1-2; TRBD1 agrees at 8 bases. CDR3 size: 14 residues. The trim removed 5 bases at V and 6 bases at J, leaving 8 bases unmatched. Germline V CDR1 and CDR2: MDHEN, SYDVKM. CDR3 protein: CASSGYRGLDGYTF. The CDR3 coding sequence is TGTGCCAGCAGTGGATACAGGGGGTTGGATGGCTACACCTTC.

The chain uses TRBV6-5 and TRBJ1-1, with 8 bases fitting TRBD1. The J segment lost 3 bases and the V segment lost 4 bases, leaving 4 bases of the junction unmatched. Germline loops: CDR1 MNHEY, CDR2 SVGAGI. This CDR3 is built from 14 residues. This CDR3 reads CASSSDRGYTEAFF. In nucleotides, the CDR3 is TGTGCCAGCAGTTCTGACAGGGGCTACACTGAAGCTTTCTTT.

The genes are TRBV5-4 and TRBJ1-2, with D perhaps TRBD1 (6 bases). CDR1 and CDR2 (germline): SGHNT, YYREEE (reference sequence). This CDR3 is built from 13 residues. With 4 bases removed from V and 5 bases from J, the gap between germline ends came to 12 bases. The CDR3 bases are TGTGCCAGCAGCCCCGGACAGATTTATGGCTACACCTTC. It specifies CASSPGQIYGYTF.

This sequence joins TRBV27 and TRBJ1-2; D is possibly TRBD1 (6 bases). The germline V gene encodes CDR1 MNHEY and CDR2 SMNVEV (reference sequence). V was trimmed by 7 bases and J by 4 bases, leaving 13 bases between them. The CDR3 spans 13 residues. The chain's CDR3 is CASTRRGGYGYTF. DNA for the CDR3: TGTGCCAGCACCCGGAGAGGGGGCTATGGCTACACCTTC.

This chain's CDR3 is CASSRLQGLAGVTDTQYF. The CDR3 coding sequence is TGTGCCAGCAGCCGATTACAAGGACTAGCGGGCGTCACAGATACGCAGTATTTT. The chain combines TRBV13 with TRBJ2-3; 11 nucleotides agree with TRBD2. CDR3 length: 18 residues. Looked up from germline, CDR1 is PRHDT and CDR2 is FYEKMQ (reference sequence). J lost 2 bases, V lost 5 bases, and 12 bases had no gene match.

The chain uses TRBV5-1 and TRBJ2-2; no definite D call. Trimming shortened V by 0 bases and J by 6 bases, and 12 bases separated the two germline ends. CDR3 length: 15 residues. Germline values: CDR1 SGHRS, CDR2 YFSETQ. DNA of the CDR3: TGCGCCAGCAGCTTGGGTAGGATTAGCCCCGGGGAGCTGTTTTTT. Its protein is CASSLGRISPGELFF.

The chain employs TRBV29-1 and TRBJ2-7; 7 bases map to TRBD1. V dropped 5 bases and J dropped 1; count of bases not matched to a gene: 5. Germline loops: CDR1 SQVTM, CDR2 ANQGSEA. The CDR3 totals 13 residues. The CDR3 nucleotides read TGCAGCGTTTCACAGGGGCTTTCCTACGAGCAGTACTTC. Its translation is CSVSQGLSYEQYF.

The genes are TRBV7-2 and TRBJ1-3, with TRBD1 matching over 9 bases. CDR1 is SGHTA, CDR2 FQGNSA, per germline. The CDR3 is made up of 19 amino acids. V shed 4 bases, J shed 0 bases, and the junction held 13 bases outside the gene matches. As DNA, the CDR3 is TGTGCCAGCAGCTCCAGGGACAGGGATGTGATCCACTCTGGAAACACCATATATTTT. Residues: CASSSRDRDVIHSGNTIYF.

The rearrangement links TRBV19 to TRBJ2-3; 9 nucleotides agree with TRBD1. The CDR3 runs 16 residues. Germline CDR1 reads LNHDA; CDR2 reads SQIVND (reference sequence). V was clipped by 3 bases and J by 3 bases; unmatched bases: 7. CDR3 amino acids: CASSIYLGQGTDTQYF. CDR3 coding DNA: TGTGCCAGTAGTATCTACCTCGGACAGGGGACAGATACGCAGTATTTT.